The entry below describes one T cell receptor (beta chain). Seattle-derived patients entered the study during active infection and were followed longitudinally. Under the authors' procedure: The assay estimated nucleated cells by amplifying reference gene primers. The protocol was immunoSEQ multiplex PCR, while the TCRdb copy is restricted to in-frame clones and leaves out a portion. That table is the source of V, J and clone size, and D and trimming were worked out from the DNA. The repertoire holds 250,000 to 350,000 clones, with 90% as singletons. The data are from a study of blood T cell repertoires in COVID-19. Study information: Acute and convalescent COVID-19 samples came from the United States, Italy and Spain. The cDNA or gDNA used as material had been derived from T cells, B-cell-depleted T cells, or PBMCs.

The origin of this receptor is a woman between 45 and 65 years old with COVID-19, enrolled during active disease. Input material: peripheral blood.

The CDR3 DNA reads TGTGCCAGCAGGATATCGGAGGTCACTGAAGCTTTCTTT. This translates into CASRISEVTEAFF. V usage is TRBV12-3 or TRBV12-4 and J usage is TRBJ1-1; D call uncertain. Trimming removed 6 bases from V and 4 bases from J, with 12 bases in between. This CDR3 region has 13 residues.